These T cell receptor beta chains were read from a single sample in a study of T-cell memory formation after mild COVID-19. TCRdb called the 5' RACE reads again in MiXCR, with one record for every CDR3 protein. The table has about 200,000 distinct CDR3 sequences, 7.5% to 10% seen once; the top ten hold 3.5% to 4%. The sequencing input was PBMCs or a T cell subset sorted from them (not recorded which). Source of these receptors: a man aged 18 to 30 who had mild COVID-19 (a few samples of this study predate the infection). Cell type and time point are not known. Both conserved end residues are part of each CDR3. Fields, in order: J gene, D gene, clone size, V gene, CDR3 length, CDR3 protein, CDR3 DNA. A D gene is named only where the DNA matches it firmly. Not every row has a clone size; where given, it reads once, few, many or a size class.

TRBJ2-5 | - | few | TRBV6-2/TRBV6-3 | 12 | CASSFPPETQYF | TGTGCCAGCAGTTTCCCCCCGGAGACCCAGTACTTC
TRBJ1-5 | - | few | TRBV24-1 | 19 | CATSSHHDRDTLEDQPQHF | TGTGCCACCAGTTCTCACCACGACCGGGACACTCTGGAAGATCAGCCCCAGCATTTT
TRBJ2-1 | - | few | TRBV5-1 | 16 | CASSRQDLSSYNEQFF | TGCGCCAGCAGCCGGCAGGACTTGAGCTCCTACAATGAGCAGTTCTTC
TRBJ2-1 | - | few | TRBV7-2 | 17 | CASSLGRGRNPYNEQFF | TGTGCCAGCAGCTTAGGTCGGGGCCGTAACCCCTACAATGAGCAGTTCTTC
TRBJ2-2 | TRBD1 | - | TRBV11-2 | 16 | CASRVGRGYNTGELFF | TGTGCCAGCAGGGTGGGCAGGGGGTACAACACCGGGGAGCTGTTTTTT
TRBJ1-2 | - | - | TRBV6-5 | 14 | CASSYKSQNYGYTF | TGTGCCAGCAGTTACAAGTCACAGAACTATGGCTACACCTTC
TRBJ1-5 | - | medium-sized | TRBV10-1 | 16 | CASNSRPPEGNQPQHF | TGCGCCAGCAATTCGAGGCCCCCCGAAGGCAATCAGCCCCAGCATTTT
TRBJ2-1 | TRBD1 | - | TRBV7-9 | 17 | CASSPPVGTGAYNEQFF | TGTGCCAGCAGCCCTCCGGTAGGGACAGGGGCCTACAATGAGCAGTTCTTC
TRBJ2-2 | TRBD2 | - | TRBV9 | 17 | CASSAVRRGSWTGELFF | TGTGCCAGCAGCGCGGTTAGGCGGGGGAGTTGGACCGGGGAGCTGTTTTTT
TRBJ1-2 | TRBD1 | - | TRBV6-5 | 16 | CASSYTGTGRPYGYTF | TGTGCCAGCAGTTACACCGGGACAGGGCGGCCCTATGGCTACACCTTC
TRBJ2-3 | - | - | TRBV7-6 | 17 | CASSLEGALLSTDTQYF | TGTGCCAGCAGCTTAGAAGGGGCCCTCCTTTCCACAGATACGCAGTATTTT
TRBJ2-3 | TRBD1 | - | TRBV7-2 | 14 | CASRTGGGTDTQYF | TGTGCCAGCAGGACAGGGGGCGGCACAGATACGCAGTATTTT
TRBJ2-1 | - | few | TRBV5-1 | 13 | CASSLIQVGEQFF | TGCGCCAGCAGCTTGATTCAGGTCGGTGAGCAGTTCTTC
TRBJ2-4 | TRBD2 | many | TRBV20-1 | 16 | CSAISGIAGGKNIQYF | TGCAGTGCTATATCGGGAATAGCGGGGGGAAAAAACATTCAGTACTTC
TRBJ1-2 | - | few | TRBV7-9 | 14 | CASSRPKGFDGYTF | TGTGCCAGCAGCCGACCTAAGGGGTTCGATGGCTACACCTTC
TRBJ2-6 | - | few | TRBV18 | 15 | CASSPKISGANVLTF | TGTGCCAGCTCACCAAAGATCTCTGGGGCCAACGTCCTGACTTTC
TRBJ2-6 | - | few | TRBV4-3 | 14 | CASSQEPGANVLTF | TGCGCCAGCAGCCAAGAACCTGGGGCCAACGTCCTGACTTTC
TRBJ2-3 | - | - | TRBV7-9 | 14 | CSSSHTGSTDTQYF | TGTTCCAGCAGCCATACAGGGAGCACAGATACGCAGTATTTT
TRBJ2-1 | - | - | TRBV7-9 | 16 | CASSLDRGAGNNEQFF | TGTGCCAGCAGCTTAGACCGCGGGGCGGGGAACAATGAGCAGTTCTTC
TRBJ2-4 | - | - | TRBV6-1 | 13 | CVSFRTGENIQYF | TGTGTCAGCTTCCGGACCGGGGAAAACATTCAGTACTTC
TRBJ1-4 | - | few | TRBV4-3 | 16 | CASSQDLQGLGEKLFF | TGCGCCAGCAGCCAAGATCTGCAGGGGCTCGGGGAAAAACTGTTTTTT
TRBJ2-6 | - | - | TRBV5-1 | 15 | CASSAHFSGANVLTF | TGCGCCAGCAGCGCCCACTTCTCTGGGGCCAACGTCCTGACTTTC
TRBJ2-7 | TRBD1 | many | TRBV7-9 | 14 | CASRGTESPYEQYF | TGTGCCAGCAGAGGGACAGAATCGCCCTACGAGCAGTACTTC
TRBJ1-5 | - | few | TRBV12-3/TRBV12-4 | 12 | CASRSALGRQSF | TGTGCCAGCAGGTCAGCGCTGGGACGCCAGAGTTTT
TRBJ2-5 | - | - | TRBV11-2 | 12 | CASSLPRGTQYF | TGTGCCAGCAGCTTACCGAGGGGGACCCAGTACTTC
TRBJ2-3 | TRBD1 | - | TRBV24-1 | 19 | CATAHSTPGQGASTDTQYF | TGTGCCACCGCACACTCAACCCCAGGACAGGGAGCTAGCACAGATACGCAGTATTTT
TRBJ1-5 | TRBD1 | few | TRBV6-5 | 15 | CASSYSGTGDQPQHF | TGTGCCAGCAGTTACTCGGGGACAGGGGATCAGCCCCAGCATTTT
TRBJ2-5 | - | - | TRBV9 | 15 | CASSTRGATRETQYF | TGTGCCAGCAGCACTCGGGGGGCCACCAGGGAGACCCAGTACTTC
TRBJ2-3 | - | many | TRBV7-2 | 20 | CASARARGGLRFPGTDTQYF | TGTGCCAGCGCGAGGGCCAGGGGGGGGCTGCGATTCCCAGGCACAGATACGCAGTATTTT
TRBJ1-4 | - | - | TRBV7-9 | 14 | CASRKVEANEKLFF | TGTGCCAGCAGGAAGGTGGAGGCTAATGAAAAACTGTTTTTT
TRBJ1-4 | TRBD1 | - | TRBV18 | 16 | CASSPAGKGAKEKLFF | TGTGCCAGCTCACCGGCCGGGAAGGGGGCAAAGGAAAAACTGTTTTTT
TRBJ2-1 | TRBD2 | many | TRBV7-8 | 16 | CASSLVTSGGAREQFF | TGTGCCAGCAGCTTAGTCACTAGCGGGGGGGCCCGTGAGCAGTTCTTC
TRBJ2-2 | TRBD2 | - | TRBV3-1 | 20 | CASSQTLRSGGAPSTGELFF | TGTGCCAGCAGCCAGACCCTTAGGAGCGGGGGGGCTCCGAGCACCGGGGAGCTGTTTTTT
TRBJ2-5 | - | few | TRBV7-8 | 13 | CASSAVRQETQYF | TGTGCCAGCAGCGCCGTTAGGCAAGAGACCCAGTACTTC
TRBJ1-2 | - | many | TRBV12-3/TRBV12-4 | 13 | CASSWGTGIDYTF | TGTGCCAGCAGTTGGGGGACGGGGATCGACTACACCTTC
TRBJ2-5 | - | many | TRBV15 | 15 | CATSRGGTDQETQYF | TGTGCCACCAGCAGGGGAGGGACAGACCAAGAGACCCAGTACTTC
TRBJ1-1 | - | few | TRBV3-1 | 11 | CASSAPPRAFF | TGTGCCAGCTCCGCCCCCCCGAGAGCTTTCTTT
TRBJ1-1 | - | - | TRBV29-1 | 14 | CSADIGLGTTEAFF | TGCAGCGCCGACATAGGGCTGGGTACCACTGAAGCTTTCTTT
TRBJ1-5 | - | - | TRBV5-5 | 15 | CASSLSREISQPQHF | TGTGCCAGCAGCTTGTCCAGGGAAATTAGTCAGCCCCAGCATTTT
TRBJ1-1 | - | many | TRBV7-2 | 13 | CASSSIAGLRAFF | TGTGCCAGCAGCTCTATAGCAGGCCTTAGGGCTTTCTTT